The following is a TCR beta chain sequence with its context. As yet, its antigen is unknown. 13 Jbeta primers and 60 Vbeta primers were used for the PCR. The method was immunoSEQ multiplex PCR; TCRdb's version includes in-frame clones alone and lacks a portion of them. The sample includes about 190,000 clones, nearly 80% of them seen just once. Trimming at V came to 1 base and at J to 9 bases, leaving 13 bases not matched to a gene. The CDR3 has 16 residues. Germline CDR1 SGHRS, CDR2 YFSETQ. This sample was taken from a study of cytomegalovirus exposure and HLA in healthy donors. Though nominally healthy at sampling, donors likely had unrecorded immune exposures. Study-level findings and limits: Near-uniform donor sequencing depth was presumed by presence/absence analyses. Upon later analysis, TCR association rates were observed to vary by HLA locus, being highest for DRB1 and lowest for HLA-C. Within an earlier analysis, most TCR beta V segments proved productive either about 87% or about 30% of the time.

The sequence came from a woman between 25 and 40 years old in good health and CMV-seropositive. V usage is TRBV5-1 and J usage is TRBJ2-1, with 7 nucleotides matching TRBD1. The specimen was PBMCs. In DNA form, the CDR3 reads TGCGCCAGCAGCTTGTTAGGTGACAGGGCCTATCGTGAGCAGTTCTTC. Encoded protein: CASSLLGDRAYREQFF. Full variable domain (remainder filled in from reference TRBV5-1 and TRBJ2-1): KAGVTQTPRYLIKTRGQQVTLSCSPISGHRSVSWYQQTPGQGLQFLFEYFSETQRNKGNFPGRFSGRQFSNSRSEMNVSTLELGDSALYLCASSLLGDRAYREQFFGPGTRLTVL.